This TCR beta chain was identified in a study of graft-versus-host responses after intestinal transplantation. Overall study context: All recipients were given anti-thymocyte globulin induction, and tacrolimus and steroids were then administered for approximately 3 years.

Study-wide points: Allografts of patients with graft-donor T cell macrochimerism showed high graft-versus-host to host-versus-graft clone ratios. Peak circulating GvH clone levels tracked with early post-transplant HvG declines.

Measured with immunoSEQ multiplex PCR; TCRdb has only the in-frame clones, and not every one. The sample has over 80,000 clones; around 91% are singletons. Germline V gives CDR1 MGHRA, CDR2 YSYEKL. Germline trimming cut 1 base from V and 8 bases from J; bases unmatched to any gene: 4. The length of the CDR3 is 14 residues. The sample holds one count of this clone. Its target is not known. The chain has TRBV4-1 and TRBJ1-2; 10 bases agree with TRBD1. This sequence originates from a human donor who was the organ donor for an intestinal transplant. Sequencing used unstimulated CD4+ T cells sorted from spleen or lymph node cells, obtained before transplant. DNA of the CDR3: TGCGCCAGCAGCCAAGTCGGGACAGGGGCCGGCTACACCTTC. This translates into CASSQVGTGAGYTF.